One and the same sample provided the 18 T cell receptor beta chains below, sequenced in a study of blood T cell repertoires in COVID-19 (TCRdb year 2020). The library came from the immunoSEQ multiplex PCR assay. The source is immuneACCESS, and TCRdb retained only in-frame sequences with V and J called. Part of the clones is not carried over; for the studies checked, unresolved V genes explain less than half of this, and the remainder is unexplained. Across this sample there are under 500,000 clones, with roughly 89% seen only once. The ten largest clonotypes hold about 4.5% of the sample. Specimen: peripheral blood. The receptors were sampled from a woman in her 30s with acute or convalescent COVID-19.

This sequence joins TRBV4-1 and TRBJ2-7; 7 nucleotides line up with TRBD1. Trimming took 1 base from V and 9 from J; bases not matched to a gene: 9. Germline CDR1 reads MGHRA; CDR2 reads YSYEKL. The CDR3 spans 14 residues. The CDR3 DNA reads as TGCGCCAGCAGCCAAGGGGGACAGACCCAAGGGCAGTACTTC. Amino acids: CASSQGGQTQGQYF.

The chain couples TRBV9 to TRBJ2-5; D possibly corresponds to TRBD2 (6 bases). The CDR3 is 13 residues long. V dropped 4 bases and J dropped 2 bases, with 9 bases sitting between them. Germline lookup yields CDR1 SGDLS and CDR2 YYNGEE. CDR3 amino acids: CASSQGLQETQYF. The CDR3 bases are TGTGCCAGCAGCCAGGGACTGCAAGAGACCCAGTACTTC.

V and J are TRBV5-8 and TRBJ1-5; no clear D gene. From germline, CDR1 is SGHTS and CDR2 YDEGEE. There are 14 residues in the CDR3. V lost 4 bases and J 12 bases, leaving 20 bases between the germline ends. CDR3 nucleotide sequence: TGTGCCAGCAGCCAACTAGGTCTTTGGGTTTTCCAGCATTTT. Its protein is CASSQLGLWVFQHF.

This clone was counted a single time. The chain couples TRBV11-1 to TRBJ2-1; 9 positions match TRBD1. This CDR3 spans 16 amino acids. V lost 0 bases and J lost 9; bases outside the gene matches: 9. The germline gives CDR1 SGHAT, CDR2 FQDESV (reference sequence). The CDR3: CASSLAGTGWVFEQFF. CDR3 DNA: TGTGCCAGCAGCTTAGCCGGGACAGGGTGGGTTTTTGAGCAGTTCTTC. Full variable domain (rest looked up from reference TRBV11-1 and TRBJ2-1): EAEVAQSPRYKITEKSQAVAFWCDPISGHATLYWYRQILGQGPELLVQFQDESVVDDSQLPKDRFSAERLKGVDSTLKIQPAELGDSAMYLCASSLAGTGWVFEQFFGPGTRLTVL.

J is TRBJ1-1 and V is TRBV19; unclear D gene. Germline CDR1 is LNHDA and CDR2 is SQIVND (reference sequence). The CDR3 is 13 residues long. Trimming stripped 3 bases from V and 5 bases from J, with 10 bases between. CDR3 nucleotides: TGTGCCAGTAGTATCATGGGGAGGACTGAAGCTTTCTTT. This codes for CASSIMGRTEAFF.

The chain is built from TRBV3-1 (or the pseudogene TRBV3-2) and TRBJ2-5; D possibly corresponds to TRBD2 (5 bases). Trimming shortened V by 4 bases and J by 4 bases, and 10 bases separated the two germline ends. The CDR3 consists of 13 residues. Germline lookup yields CDR1 LGHDT and CDR2 YNNKEL (reference sequence). The CDR3 protein is CASSLSGGETQYF. The CDR3 DNA sequence: TGTGCCAGCAGCCTGAGCGGAGGAGAGACCCAGTACTTC.

The table lists this clone with many counts. The V call is TRBV5-4, the J call TRBJ2-7; D remains ambiguous. This CDR3 has 15 amino acids. Germline-derived CDR1 and CDR2 are SGHNT and YYREEE (reference sequence). V lost 0 bases and J 0 bases, leaving 10 bases between the germline ends. CDR3 in amino acids: CASSLDGMSSYEQYF. The CDR3 region has the DNA TGTGCCAGCAGCTTGGATGGTATGAGCTCCTACGAGCAGTACTTC.

This rearrangement joins TRBV25-1 to TRBJ2-7; the D is unclear. CDR1 MGHDK and CDR2 SYGVNS come from the germline V gene. The CDR3 is 15 amino acids. The V gene lost 5 bases and the J gene lost 5 bases, with 19 bases spanning the gap. In DNA form, the CDR3 reads TGTGCCAGCAGTCCCCCGGCGGCAGTAGGTAACGAGCAGTACTTC. It is translated as CASSPPAAVGNEQYF.

This chain links TRBV6-6 with TRBJ1-1; 8 positions agree with TRBD1. With V trimmed by 0 bases and J by 4 bases, 4 bases remained unmatched. Germline V gene lookup returns CDR1 MNHNY and CDR2 SVGAGI (reference sequence). The CDR3 runs to 15 residues. The CDR3 sequence is CASSYSQGGSTEAFF. CDR3 in DNA: TGTGCCAGCAGTTACTCACAGGGGGGGAGCACTGAAGCTTTCTTT.

The V and J genes are TRBV21-1 and TRBJ2-3; no DNA check was done on the table's D call, TRBD2. TRBV21-1 is termed a pseudogene. The CDR3 totals 18 residues. The CDR3 sequence: CASSKEKLAGALSHTQYF. The DNA for the CDR3 is TGTGCCAGCAGCAAAGAGAAGCTAGCGGGGGCCCTCTCGCATACGCAGTATTTT.

The chain combines TRBV4-1 with TRBJ1-1, with D uncertain. V was shortened by 3 bases and J by 12 bases, with 26 bases between the two germline ends. The CDR3 is 16 residues long. CDR1 MGHRA and CDR2 YSYEKL come from the germline V gene. Written as DNA, the CDR3 is TGCGCCAGCAGCCACCCGGGTTGGAGGGTGCGGGAAGTAACTTTCTTT. This sequence encodes CASSHPGWRVREVTFF.

This clone was observed a handful of times. The gene calls are TRBV5-4 and TRBJ2-2, with D possibly being TRBD1 (6 bases). The CDR3 is 14 amino acids. V was clipped by 3 bases and J by 5 bases, with 11 bases between them. The germline V gene encodes CDR1 SGHNT and CDR2 YYREEE (reference sequence). CDR3 protein: CASSWGQVTGELFF. For the CDR3, the DNA is TGTGCCAGCAGCTGGGGACAAGTAACCGGGGAGCTGTTTTTT.

In regard to this clone: This same CDR3 is encoded by further DNA sequences in the sample. The rearrangement joins TRBV27 to TRBJ2-1; 15 bases agree with TRBD2. V was clipped by 5 bases and J by 7 bases; unmatched bases: 3. Germline V lookup: CDR1 MNHEY, CDR2 SMNVEV (reference sequence). CDR3 length: 15 residues. CDR3 sequence reads: CASSRTSGGANEQFF. CDR3 sequence (DNA): TGTGCCAGCAGTCGGACTAGCGGGGGGGCTAATGAGCAGTTCTTC.

The chain recombines TRBV30 with TRBJ2-1; 7 positions match TRBD1. This CDR3 comprises 13 residues. With V trimmed by 4 bases and J by 3 bases, 3 bases remained unmatched. Germline V gene data show CDR1 as GTSNPN and CDR2 as SVGIG (reference sequence). CDR3 protein: CAWTGTVYNEQFF. The CDR3 DNA reads as TGTGCCTGGACGGGGACAGTCTACAATGAGCAGTTCTTC.

The chain recombines TRBV5-5 with TRBJ2-7; 7 bases match TRBD1. V lost 3 bases to trimming and J lost 5 bases; unmatched junction nucleotides: 5. The CDR3 loop spans 13 amino acids. CDR1 is SGHKS and CDR2 is YYEKEE in the germline V gene (reference sequence). CDR3 protein: CASSSYRGNEQYF. The CDR3 DNA is TGTGCCAGCAGCTCATACAGGGGCAACGAGCAGTACTTC. The full variable domain, completed using reference TRBV5-5 and TRBJ2-7, is DAGVTQSPTHLIKTRGQQVTLRCSPISGHKSVSWYQQVLGQGPQFIFQYYEKEERGRGNFPDRFSARQFPNYSSELNVNALLLGDSALYLCASSSYRGNEQYFGPGTRLTVT.

The table lists this clone with a count of one. This sequence joins TRBV28 and TRBJ2-6; D is ambiguous. Germline V gene sequence: CDR1 MDHEN, CDR2 SYDVKM. V was shortened by 6 bases and J by 1 base, with 10 bases between the two germline ends. The CDR3 is 15 residues long. The CDR3 region is CASRPRWSGANVLTF. The CDR3, as DNA: TGTGCCAGCAGGCCTAGATGGTCTGGGGCCAACGTCCTGACTTTC.

J is TRBJ1-1 and V is TRBV4-1; possible D gene TRBD1, 5 bases. The CDR3 is 14 amino acids. With 2 bases removed from V and 4 bases from J, the gap between germline ends came to 11 bases. Germline V gene lookup returns CDR1 MGHRA and CDR2 YSYEKL. The CDR3 coding sequence is TGCGCCAGCAGCCAAATAGGGGAAGGCACTGAAGCTTTCTTT. Its protein product is CASSQIGEGTEAFF.

This chain uses TRBV9 with TRBJ2-1; D is possibly TRBD1 (7 bases). Per germline, CDR1 SGDLS and CDR2 YYNGEE. The CDR3 loop spans 14 amino acids. V was cut by 3 bases and J by 7 bases, with 14 bases left in between. In nucleotides, the CDR3 is TGTGCCAGCAGCGAGGGGGCAGGGGGGAATGAGCAGTTCTTC. Translated: CASSEGAGGNEQFF.